These 26 T cell receptor beta chains share one sample of origin, sequenced in a study of metastatic and nonmetastatic thyroid tumors. Every patient underwent thyroid surgery untreated. TCRdb reanalyzed the PCR reads with MiXCR. Here the sample spans more than 65,000 clones, 14% being singletons. The specimen sequenced was blood. Receptor source: a male donor with papillary thyroid cancer or a benign thyroid nodule (not recorded which). Some clones in this sample may be carry-over from other donors' samples.

This clone was picked up many times. Other DNA sequences from this sample encode an identical CDR3 as well. The CDR3 spells CASSLDRREDTGELFF. Here the CDR3 DNA reads TGTGCCAGCAGCTTAGATAGGAGGGAGGACACCGGGGAGCTGTTTTTT. This chain joins TRBV7-8 and TRBJ2-2, with D possibly TRBD2 on 6 matching bases. The CDR3 covers 16 residues. Germline CDR1 is SGHVS and CDR2 is FQNEAQ. Trimming shortened V by 1 base and J by 3 bases, and 12 bases separated the two germline ends.

This clone was seen many times. The rearrangement uses TRBV30 and TRBJ1-2; D not resolved. This CDR3 is 12 amino acids long. Trimming took off 3 bases at V and 5 bases at J, with 10 bases between the two ends. CDR1 and CDR2 from the germline V gene are GTSNPN and SVGIG (reference sequence). Here the CDR3 DNA reads TGTGCCTGGAGCCTGAGACTATATGGCTACACCTTC. It specifies CAWSLRLYGYTF.

This clone was counted many times. Since a much larger clone is just one base distant, this may be a read error. The chain combines TRBV20-1 with TRBJ2-5; TRBD1 matches 9 bases. With 5 bases clipped from V and 4 bases from J, the junction kept 14 bases outside the gene matches. Germline CDR1 is DFQATT and CDR2 is SNEGSKA (reference sequence). CDR3 length: 16 residues. CDR3 in amino acids: CSAGVRTGARRETQYF. CDR3 coding DNA: TGCAGTGCTGGAGTTAGGACAGGGGCTCGAAGAGAGACCCAGTACTTC.

This clone was detected only a few times. The V call is TRBV28, the J call TRBJ2-7; D gene uncertain. The CDR3 runs to 12 residues. Trimming removed 5 bases from V and 0 bases from J, with 5 bases in between. Germline values: CDR1 MDHEN, CDR2 SYDVKM. CDR3 bases: TGTGCCAGCAGTATCGGCTCCTACGAGCAGTACTTC. Translated, it gives CASSIGSYEQYF.

This clone was detected only a few times. A read error may produce the germline difference seen at one junction end. This chain uses TRBV12-3 or TRBV12-4 with TRBJ2-2; 7 bases line up with TRBD2. The CDR3 extends over 16 amino acids. CDR3 nucleotide sequence: TGTGCCAGCAGTGACTCACTAGCGTCGAACACCGGTGAGCTGTTTTTT. Protein product: CASSDSLASNTGELFF.

At least ten counts were recorded for this clone. Other DNA variants within this sample encode the same CDR3. This sequence joins TRBV4-3 and TRBJ1-2, with 10 bases aligning to TRBD1. Germline values: CDR1 LGHNA, CDR2 YSLEER. With 1 base clipped from V and 7 bases from J, the junction kept 9 bases outside the gene matches. The CDR3 runs to 16 residues. The CDR3 nucleotides read TGCGCCAGCAGCCAAGCCCCGACAGGGGGCGAGGGTGGCTACACCTTC. It codes for CASSQAPTGGEGGYTF.

This clone has more than one count but fewer than ten. The rearrangement joins TRBV2 to TRBJ1-6; D is perhaps TRBD1 (6 bases). The germline CDR1 and CDR2 sequences are SNHLY and FYNNEI. The CDR3 totals 14 residues. Trimming removed 6 bases from V and 7 bases from J, with 13 bases in between. CDR3 protein: CASSEDSRNSPLHF. The CDR3 bases are TGTGCCAGCAGCGAGGACAGCCGGAATTCACCCCTCCACTTT.

In this sample, this clone turned up many times. CDR3 sequence reads: CASSGWGTSGLYEQYV. Written as DNA, the CDR3 is TGTGCCAGCAGCGGATGGGGTACTAGCGGACTCTACGAGCAGTACGTC. The genes are TRBV5-4 and TRBJ2-7, with 8 bases aligning to TRBD2. This CDR3 is 16 amino acids long. Per germline, CDR1 SGHNT and CDR2 YYREEE (reference sequence). V gave up 4 bases and J gave up 3 bases; unmatched junction bases: 12.

In this sample, this clone turned up many times. The chain carries TRBV19 and TRBJ1-5; 7 bases match TRBD1. The CDR3 consists of 14 residues. Germline trimming cut 7 bases from V and 3 bases from J; bases unmatched to any gene: 6. The V gene's germline CDR1 is LNHDA and CDR2 SQIVND (reference sequence). The CDR3 region has the DNA TGTGCCAGTACCCAGGGGACAGTCAATCAGCCCCAGCATTTT. Protein: CASTQGTVNQPQHF.

This clone was found many times. The chain has TRBV18 and TRBJ1-5; 8 nucleotides agree with TRBD1. Germline V gene lookup returns CDR1 KGHSH and CDR2 LQKENI. V lost 6 bases and J lost 3; bases outside the gene matches: 13. This CDR3 has 17 amino acids. Written as DNA, the CDR3 is TGTGCCAGCTCCCCCAATTGGACAGGGCCATTCAATCAGCCCCAGCATTTT. This gives the protein CASSPNWTGPFNQPQHF.

In its sample, this clone was seen many times. This chain connects TRBV9 to TRBJ2-1; tentatively, D is TRBD1 (5 bases). Germline loops: CDR1 SGDLS, CDR2 YYNGEE. The V and J ends lost 3 bases and 5 bases respectively, with 15 bases between them. The CDR3 length is 15 residues. The DNA of the CDR3 is TGTGCCAGCAGCGCGACAGACCCCCGGCACAATGAGCAGTTCTTC. Translating it yields CASSATDPRHNEQFF.

This clone was seen a few times. The genes are TRBV7-9 and TRBJ2-3; D is possibly TRBD2 (5 bases). The CDR3 loop spans 12 amino acids. V lost 5 bases, J lost 4 bases, and 7 bases lay in between. Germline CDR1 reads SEHNR; CDR2 reads FQNEAQ (reference sequence). The chain's CDR3 is CASSGSSDTQYF. As DNA, the CDR3 is TGTGCCAGCAGCGGGAGTTCAGATACGCAGTATTTT.

This clone appeared a few times. Possible read error: a much larger clone is one base away. V usage is TRBV19 and J usage is TRBJ1-4, with 10 bases identical to TRBD1. The V gene's germline CDR1 is LNHDA and CDR2 SQIVND (reference sequence). The CDR3 spans 14 residues. J lost 7 bases, V lost 6 bases, and 5 bases had no gene match. The CDR3 reads CASSPGQGSEKLFF. CDR3 nucleotides: TGTGCCAGTAGCCCGGGACAGGGGTCTGAAAAACTGTTTTTT. Full variable domain (remainder filled in from reference TRBV19 and TRBJ1-4): DGGITQSPKYLFRKEGQNVTLSCEQNLNHDAMYWYRQDPGQGLRLIYYSQIVNDFQKGDIAEGYSVSREKKESFPLTVTSAQKNPTAFYLCASSPGQGSEKLFFGSGTQLSVL.

For this clone: Here the CDR3 omits its conserved ending phenylalanine or tryptophan, so a read error is the likely source. The J gene is TRBJ1-1, the V gene TRBV7-3; 10 bases are a match to TRBD1. V dropped 1 base and J dropped 5; count of bases not matched to a gene: 7. The CDR3 has 16 amino acids. CDR1 SGHTA and CDR2 FQGTGA come from the germline V gene. In DNA, the CDR3 is TGTGCCAGCAGCTTAAGGGACAGGGGTTTGACGACTGAAGCTTTCTTG. It encodes CASSLRDRGLTTEAFL.

This clone appeared many times. The rearrangement joins TRBV2 to TRBJ2-4; maybe TRBD2 (6 bases). This CDR3 has 18 amino acids. Trimming took 0 bases from V and 0 from J, leaving 15 bases between them. CDR1 and CDR2 (germline): SNHLY, FYNNEI. CDR3 sequence reads: CASSEASGTFPAKNIQYF. CDR3 nucleotides: TGTGCCAGCAGTGAAGCGTCGGGGACTTTTCCAGCCAAAAACATTCAGTACTTC. The whole variable domain, remainder taken from reference TRBV2 and TRBJ2-4, is EPEVTQTPSHQVTQMGQEVILRCVPISNHLYFYWYRQILGQKVEFLVSFYNNEISEKSEIFDDQFSVERPDGSNFTLKIRSTKLEDSAMYFCASSEASGTFPAKNIQYFGAGTRLSVL.

V usage is TRBV11-2 and J usage is TRBJ2-7; TRBD1 might be the D (5 bases). Between the trimmed V and J ends, which lost 5 bases and 2 bases, there was a span of 10 bases. The CDR3 loop spans 13 amino acids. In germline, CDR1 is SGHAT, CDR2 FQNNGV. The CDR3 coding sequence is TGTGCCAGCAGCCCAGGGAAAGCCTACGAGCAGTACTTC. Translating it yields CASSPGKAYEQYF.

In this sample, this clone turned up many times. The chain joins TRBV6-4 to TRBJ2-1; D might be TRBD1 (6 bases). The CDR3 runs 13 residues. Deletions cut 6 bases from V and 5 bases from J, with 11 bases between. Germline CDR1 MRHNA, CDR2 SNTAGT. The chain's CDR3 is CASSTGYDNEQFF. As DNA, the CDR3 is TGTGCCAGCAGCACAGGGTACGACAATGAGCAGTTCTTC.

With respect to this clone: Being one base from a much bigger clone, this may be a read error. The conserved phenylalanine or tryptophan normally closing the CDR3 is absent here, so this likely arose from a read error. The DNA is left out, because the CDR3 cannot be placed on it with certainty; the CDR3 is given as TCRdb lists it. The same CDR3 arises from other DNA sequences in this sample as well. This chain joins TRBV9 and TRBJ1-4. CDR1 is SGDLS, CDR2 YYNGEE, per germline. The CDR3 has 8 amino acids, counting both end residues. The CDR3 reads CASSRQPS.

This clone was seen many times. The V call is TRBV10-1, the J call TRBJ1-5; D is unclear. Germline assignment: CDR1 WNHNN and CDR2 SYGVQD (reference sequence). This CDR3 spans 18 amino acids. V lost 1 base, J lost 0 bases, and 16 bases lay in between. The CDR3 DNA sequence: TGCGCCAGCAGTGAGTTGGAGAGCTCGGGCTATAGCAATCAGCCCCAGCATTTT. Translating it yields CASSELESSGYSNQPQHF.

At least ten counts were recorded for this clone. The J gene is TRBJ2-5, the V gene TRBV20-1; 9 positions match TRBD2. The CDR3 is made up of 13 amino acids. Germline V lookup: CDR1 DFQATT, CDR2 SNEGSKA (reference sequence). The ends lost 5 bases at V and 5 bases at J; junction bases unmatched: 6. The CDR3 sequence is CSADSGSGETQYF. CDR3 nucleotide sequence: TGCAGTGCTGATAGCGGGAGCGGTGAGACCCAGTACTTC.

This clone was counted ten times or more. V is TRBV3-1 and J is TRBJ2-1; 13 positions match TRBD2. V lost 4 bases to trimming and J lost 0 bases; unmatched junction nucleotides: 12. This CDR3 is built from 20 residues. The V gene's germline CDR1 is LGHDT and CDR2 YNNKEL (reference sequence). Here the CDR3 DNA reads TGTGCCAGCAGCCCAGGACTAGCGGGAGTGGGTTTGGGCTCCTACAATGAGCAGTTCTTC. It specifies CASSPGLAGVGLGSYNEQFF.

In its sample, this clone was seen many times. The CDR3 loop is CASSMGLAGGYLGETQYF. CDR3 DNA sequence: TGTGCCAGTAGTATGGGACTAGCGGGAGGTTACCTGGGGGAGACCCAGTACTTC. This chain connects TRBV19 to TRBJ2-5; 15 nucleotides match TRBD2. V lost 3 bases, J lost 5 bases, and 10 bases stayed unmatched. The CDR3 contains 18 residues. Per the germline V gene, CDR1 is LNHDA and CDR2 is SQIVND (reference sequence).

This clone was observed many times. The chain combines TRBV5-4 with TRBJ1-1; D is uncertain. The CDR3 sequence is 15 residues long. V lost 1 base to trimming and J lost 2 bases, with 12 bases between them. Germline CDR1 reads SGHNT; CDR2 reads YYREEE (reference sequence). The CDR3 DNA reads TGTGCCAGCAGCTTGTGGGTGGCGACCAACACTGAAGCTTTCTTT. It is translated as CASSLWVATNTEAFF.

In its sample, this clone was seen many times. V is TRBV20-1 and J is TRBJ1-5; D is unresolved. The CDR3 covers 14 residues. CDR1 is DFQATT, CDR2 SNEGSKA, per germline (reference sequence). V was clipped by 1 base and J by 4 bases, with 11 bases between them. The CDR3 protein is CSARGGSLNQPQHF. The CDR3 bases are TGCAGTGCTAGAGGCGGCAGCCTGAATCAGCCCCAGCATTTT.

Remarks on this clone: With a much larger clone just one base away, this may be a read error. The chain carries TRBV10-2 and TRBJ2-3; tentatively, D is TRBD1 (6 bases). V was trimmed by 5 bases and J by 2 bases, leaving 17 bases between them. The CDR3 is 16 residues long. Per the germline V gene, CDR1 is WSHSY and CDR2 is SAAADI. The CDR3 region has the DNA TGCGCCAGCAGTCTACAGGGAAGGGGGACCACAGATACGCAGTATTTT. Its translation: CASSLQGRGTTDTQYF.

V and J are TRBV6-1 and TRBJ2-6, with D possibly being TRBD1 or TRBD2 (7 bases each). The V gene's germline CDR1 is MNHNS and CDR2 SASEGT. The V end was cut by 6 bases, the J end by 3 bases, with 18 bases between. The CDR3 is 17 residues long. CDR3 in DNA: TGTGCCAGCAGCACCATACAGGGGAGGGGTGGGGCCAACGTCCTGACTTTC. It is translated as CASSTIQGRGGANVLTF.